This T cell receptor beta chain was identified during a study of CD8+ T cells in alopecia areata. Overall study context: The authors grafted skin from approximately 6-13-month-old C3H/HeJ donors with spontaneous alopecia onto roughly 6-10-week-old female C3H/HeJ mice.

The CDR3 consists of 15 residues. Trimming cost V 0 bases and J 2 bases, with 11 bases left between them. Germline-derived CDR1 and CDR2 are NSQYPW and LRSPGD (reference sequence). Extracted RNA was reverse transcribed into cDNA, the sequencing template. Sequencing was performed with immunoSEQ multiplex PCR; in TCRdb, only in-frame clones are kept and a portion is missing. The sample yields approximately 300,000 clones, without any singletons. This clone was seen more than once but under ten times. What it binds is unknown. Each gene name is a mouse one. From the germline J gene comes the end of the CDR3, since the read stops 4 residues before it. Sorting of pooled cutaneous lymph node cells was based on CD4, CD8alpha, NKG2D, NKG2ACE and other markers. The study, taken as a whole, reports: When scalp samples are sequenced, resident alphabeta T cells of normal skin are also captured. It was less clear whether patients shared TCRs than it was in mice, possibly because of HLA. Clonality was higher in lesional than normal scalp, especially in alopecia totalis/universalis.

The chain couples TRBV1 to TRBJ2-7, with D perhaps matching TRBD1 (7 bases). This receptor was obtained from a C3H/HeJ mouse with alopecia areata. As its MHC haplotype, the strain has H2-k. The source material was CD4+ T cells sorted from a lymph node. The CDR3 spells CTCSADGRGPYEQYF. The part of the CDR3 DNA that was read is TGCACCTGCAGTGCAGATGGGAGGGGGCCCTAT.